This T cell receptor beta chain was sequenced during a study of early T cells in non-severe SARS-CoV-2 infection. Individual cDNA molecules were tagged with unique molecular identifiers. TCRdb re-called the 5' RACE reads with MiXCR, one entry per CDR3 protein. This repertoire shows tens of thousands of distinct CDR3 sequences, over 9% found once; its top ten account for around 7%. The material sequenced was whole blood. The TCR comes from an adult who was a healthcare worker with PCR-confirmed SARS-CoV-2 infection or an uninfected control (not recorded which).

The CDR3 sequence: CAIRGGLGQSGTGELFF. CDR3 DNA: TGTGCCATCCGGGGGGGATTAGGACAGTCGGGCACCGGGGAGCTGTTTTTT. The V and J genes are TRBV10-3 and TRBJ2-2; 8 nucleotides line up with TRBD2. Germline CDR1 reads ENHRY; CDR2 reads SYGVKD. Germline trimming cut 8 bases from V and 4 bases from J; bases unmatched to any gene: 15. The CDR3 contains 17 residues.